These T cell receptor beta chains were read from a single sample in a study of chemoradiotherapy in HPV16-positive cancers. This table comes from immunoSEQ multiplex PCR, and its TCRdb copy is limited to in-frame clones, with some not included. The table includes approximately 20,000 clones, more than 75% detected once. Sequenced material: blood, taken from a patient who underwent chemoradiotherapy. The receptor source for this set is a human donor with HPV-associated anogenital cancer. Both conserved end residues are part of each CDR3. A D gene is named only where the DNA matches it firmly. Rows give clone size only sometimes, using once, few, many, or a class for an expanded clone.

TRBD1	17	TRBV7-8	TRBJ1-6	once	CASSPPFGTGDNSPLHF	TGTGCCAGCAGCCCTCCCTTCGGAACAGGGGATAATTCACCCCTCCACTTT
.	14	TRBV2	TRBJ2-2	.	CASSADLRPGELFF	TGTGCCAGCAGTGCGGACCTCCGCCCCGGGGAGCTGTTTTTT
.	13	TRBV28	TRBJ1-2	.	CASSLPGNYGYTF	TGTGCCAGCAGTTTACCAGGGAACTATGGCTACACCTTC
.	16	TRBV6-6	TRBJ2-7	few	CASSSLDYLSSYEQYF	TGTGCCAGCAGTTCCTTGGACTATTTATCCTCCTACGAGCAGTACTTC
TRBD1	15	TRBV28	TRBJ2-7	medium-sized	CASTLPGTGAYEQYF	TGTGCCAGCACCCTTCCCGGGACAGGGGCCTACGAGCAGTACTTC
TRBD2	16	TRBV7-2	TRBJ2-3	.	CASSLGASGVTDTQYF	TGTGCCAGCAGCTTGGGGGCTAGCGGGGTGACAGATACGCAGTATTTT
.	13	TRBV10-3	TRBJ1-1	.	CAISDRIGTEAFF	TGTGCCATCAGTGACAGGATTGGCACTGAAGCTTTCTTT
.	15	TRBV9	TRBJ2-3	.	CASSPGGSSTDTQYF	TGTGCCAGCAGCCCAGGCGGCAGTTCCACAGATACGCAGTATTTT
TRBD2	15	TRBV6-1	TRBJ2-1	.	CASTPAGGIYNEQFF	TGTGCCAGCACTCCAGCGGGGGGCATTTACAATGAGCAGTTCTTC
TRBD2	21	TRBV7-6	TRBJ2-2	.	CASSLVVPGLAGGPGTGELFF	TGTGCCAGCAGCTTAGTTGTACCCGGACTAGCGGGGGGGCCGGGCACCGGGGAGCTGTTTTTT
TRBD2	13	TRBV5-1	TRBJ2-1	.	CASGRELGNEQFF	TGCGCCAGCGGGCGGGAGCTGGGAAATGAGCAGTTCTTC
TRBD2	15	TRBV15	TRBJ2-2	few	CATSDSGRASGELFF	TGTGCCACCAGCGATAGCGGGAGGGCCTCCGGGGAGCTGTTTTTT
.	11	TRBV28	TRBJ1-2	few	CASSSQRSYTF	TGTGCCAGCAGTTCCCAAAGAAGCTACACCTTC
.	15	TRBV18	TRBJ2-7	.	CASSPGKGSSYEQYF	TGTGCCAGCTCACCGGGAAAGGGGAGCTCCTACGAGCAGTACTTC
TRBD2	14	TRBV6-5	TRBJ2-5	.	CASSLSGGQETQYF	TGTGCCAGCAGCCTTAGCGGGGGCCAAGAGACCCAGTACTTC
.	16	TRBV6-1	TRBJ2-3	.	CASREARTSITDTQYF	TGTGCCAGCAGGGAAGCACGGACAAGCATCACAGATACGCAGTATTTT
.	15	TRBV19	TRBJ1-3	.	CASSEGGTSGNTIYF	TGTGCCAGTAGTGAAGGCGGGACCTCTGGAAACACCATATATTTT
.	15	TRBV4-2	TRBJ1-1	.	CASSQDYNMNTEAFF	TGTGCCAGCAGCCAAGATTACAACATGAACACTGAAGCTTTCTTT
.	14	TRBV11-2	TRBJ2-1	.	CASSLAGAANEQFF	TGTGCCAGCAGCTTAGCAGGGGCAGCGAATGAGCAGTTCTTC
TRBD2	15	TRBV19	TRBJ2-7	.	CASSGPLAGGYEQYF	TGTGCCAGTTCTGGACCCCTGGCGGGGGGCTACGAGCAGTACTTC
.	14	TRBV4-2	TRBJ1-1	.	CASSLRDTNTEAFF	TGTGCCAGCAGCCTAAGGGACACGAACACTGAAGCTTTCTTT
.	16	TRBV4-3	TRBJ2-1	.	CASSQDYGASYNEQFF	TGCGCCAGCAGCCAAGATTACGGGGCATCCTACAATGAGCAGTTCTTC
TRBD1	19	TRBV18	TRBJ2-3	.	CASSPLRDRGSADTDTQYF	TGTGCCAGCTCACCATTAAGGGACAGGGGATCCGCTGACACAGATACGCAGTATTTT
.	15	TRBV27	TRBJ1-2	.	CASSPEGGAVYGYTF	TGTGCCAGCAGTCCCGAAGGGGGGGCAGTCTATGGCTACACCTTC
.	14	TRBV7-3	TRBJ2-5	.	CASSLSSGTETQYF	TGTGCCAGCAGCTTATCGTCAGGGACAGAGACCCAGTACTTC
.	17	TRBV19	TRBJ2-6	.	CASSIPAGYSGANVLTF	TGTGCCAGTAGTATTCCCGCCGGTTACTCTGGGGCCAACGTCCTGACTTTC
TRBD1	14	TRBV18	TRBJ2-7	once	CASSPRTGDYEQYF	TGTGCCAGCTCACCAAGGACAGGGGACTACGAGCAGTACTTC
.	12	TRBV4-3	TRBJ2-4	.	CASSRQDGVQYF	TGCGCCAGCAGCCGCCAGGATGGGGTACAGTACTTC
.	16	TRBV9	TRBJ2-2	.	CASTGGDRVYTGELFF	TGTGCCAGCACGGGCGGGGACAGAGTCTACACCGGGGAGCTGTTTTTT
.	13	TRBV5-1	TRBJ1-1	.	CASSLGGLAEAFF	TGCGCCAGCAGCTTGGGAGGGTTGGCTGAAGCTTTCTTT
TRBD1	14	TRBV5-1	TRBJ2-7	.	CASSLAQGAYEQYF	TGCGCCAGCAGCTTGGCCCAGGGGGCCTACGAGCAGTACTTC
.	13	TRBV5-1	TRBJ1-2	few	CASSSGDNYGYTF	TGCGCCAGCAGCTCGGGGGACAACTATGGCTACACCTTC
TRBD1	15	TRBV7-8	TRBJ1-5	.	CASSAWDRGDQPQHF	TGTGCCAGCAGCGCCTGGGACAGGGGAGACCAGCCCCAGCATTTT
TRBD1	13	TRBV9	TRBJ2-7	.	CASSVGTGGEQYF	TGTGCCAGCAGCGTCGGGACAGGGGGCGAGCAGTACTTC
TRBD2	16	TRBV7-7	TRBJ2-1	once	CASSFSTSGRGNEQFF	TGTGCTAGCAGCTTTTCTACTAGCGGGAGAGGGAATGAGCAGTTCTTC
.	16	TRBV19	TRBJ2-7	.	CASSIAVLQGRNEQYF	TGTGCCAGTAGTATAGCCGTTCTGCAGGGGCGGAACGAGCAGTACTTC
TRBD2	15	TRBV30	TRBJ2-1	.	CAWSVLTSGYNEQFF	TGTGCCTGGAGTGTACTGACTAGCGGTTACAATGAGCAGTTCTTC
.	15	TRBV19	TRBJ1-5	once	CASSIAGEPNQPQHF	TGTGCCAGTAGTATAGCGGGGGAACCCAATCAGCCCCAGCATTTT
.	17	TRBV5-4	TRBJ2-3	.	CASSLEARHDRTDTQYF	TGTGCCAGCAGCTTGGAGGCCAGGCATGATCGCACAGATACGCAGTATTTT
.	14	TRBV5-1	TRBJ2-3	.	CASSLAEGTDTQYF	TGCGCCAGCAGCTTGGCCGAAGGTACCGATACGCAGTATTTT
TRBD2	13	TRBV19	TRBJ2-1	.	CASARVAGGEQFF	TGTGCCAGCGCCCGAGTAGCGGGAGGTGAGCAGTTCTTC
TRBD1	14	TRBV27	TRBJ2-5	.	CASRETGRRETQYF	TGTGCCAGCAGGGAGACAGGGCGGAGGGAGACCCAGTACTTC
TRBD2	15	TRBV6-5	TRBJ2-1	.	CASSFRTSGSNEQFF	TGTGCCAGCAGTTTCAGGACTAGCGGGAGCAATGAGCAGTTCTTC
TRBD1	14	TRBV10-3	TRBJ2-3	.	CAITRTGVTDTQYF	TGTGCCATCACTAGAACAGGGGTCACAGATACGCAGTATTTT
.	17	TRBV13	TRBJ2-6	few	CASSFPGPLSGANVLTF	TGTGCCAGCAGCTTCCCGGGACCCCTTTCTGGGGCCAACGTCCTGACTTTC
.	14	TRBV7-3	TRBJ1-1	.	CASSSPGRVTEAFF	TGTGCCAGCAGCTCACCAGGGAGGGTCACTGAAGCTTTCTTT
.	14	TRBV7-7	TRBJ1-5	medium-sized	CASSLGRGPGPQHF	TGTGCCAGCAGCTTAGGACGGGGCCCGGGGCCCCAGCATTTT
.	14	TRBV19	TRBJ1-5	.	CASRGERSGWPQHF	TGTGCCAGTAGGGGCGAACGTTCGGGGTGGCCCCAGCATTTT
.	12	TRBV6-5	TRBJ1-2	.	CASSLGNGGYTF	TGTGCCAGCAGCCTGGGGAATGGAGGCTACACCTTC